Below, 9 T cell receptor beta chains from the same sample are listed, as sequenced in a study of Graves' ophthalmopathy and Graves' hyperthyroidism. As the template, RNA transcripts were used to amplify TCR beta CDR3 regions. HTBI-primed first-round RT-PCR preceded second-round multiplex PCR. TCRdb called the multiplex PCR reads again in MiXCR, with one record for every CDR3 protein. There are a few hundred thousand distinct CDR3 sequences in the sample; less than 40% occur only once, and about 4% lies in the top ten. Specimen: peripheral blood or thyroid tissue (not recorded which). The origin of the receptors is an adult man with Graves' hyperthyroidism.

This clonotype has at least ten counts. The gene calls are TRBV4-1 and TRBJ1-2; 8 bases map to TRBD1. CDR1 and CDR2 from the germline V gene are MGHRA and YSYEKL. This CDR3 spans 15 amino acids. V shed 0 bases, J shed 8 bases, and the junction held 8 bases outside the gene matches. CDR3 DNA sequence: TGCGCCAGCAGCCAAGATCTTCAGGGGGCGGGCGGCTACACCTTC. Translation gives CASSQDLQGAGGYTF.

About this clonotype: It may be a read error: a sequence one base away is much more abundant. The rearrangement uses TRBV19 and TRBJ1-1, with a tentative D call TRBD1 (5 bases). This CDR3 has 16 residues. V lost 6 bases, J lost 1 base, and 18 bases lay in between. CDR1 is LNHDA and CDR2 is SQIVND in the germline V gene (reference sequence). The chain's CDR3 is CASRVGMAGRNTEAFF. CDR3 nucleotides: TGTGCCAGTAGAGTAGGGATGGCAGGGAGGAACACTGAAGCTTTCTTT.

The V and J genes are TRBV10-3 and TRBJ1-1; 9 nucleotides align to TRBD1. Germline V CDR1 and CDR2: ENHRY, SYGVKD. V gave up 5 bases and J gave up 3 bases; unmatched junction bases: 7. The CDR3 has 15 amino acids. In DNA form, the CDR3 reads TGTGCCATCAGTTCAACAGGGGGCAATCACACTGAAGCTTTCTTT. This encodes CAISSTGGNHTEAFF.

The chain combines TRBV7-2 with TRBJ2-7; D gene unclear. Per the germline V gene, CDR1 is SGHTA and CDR2 is FQGNSA. The CDR3 runs to 15 residues. The germline V and J ends were trimmed by 0 bases and 5 bases, with 14 bases remaining between them. CDR3 region: CTSSLAKDFPHEQYF. The CDR3 nucleotides are TGTACCAGCAGCTTAGCGAAAGACTTCCCCCACGAGCAGTACTTC.

The CDR3 nucleotides read TGCAGTGCTAGAGATCGGCGGGAAGGCTATGGCTACACCTTC. It is translated as CSARDRREGYGYTF. The chain employs TRBV20-1 and TRBJ1-2; D is ambiguous. V was cut by 0 bases and J by 4 bases, with 12 bases left in between. Germline lookup yields CDR1 DFQATT and CDR2 SNEGSKA (reference sequence). The CDR3 sequence is 14 residues long.

The rearrangement links TRBV10-3 to TRBJ1-5, with D maybe TRBD1 (6 bases). The tail of the sequence fits TRBJ2-3 better, so the J call may be wrong. The CDR3 is 12 amino acids. The germline gives CDR1 ENHRY, CDR2 SYGVKD. As DNA, the CDR3 is TGTGCCAGCGGCAGGGGATCAGATACGCAGTATTTT. This codes for CASGRGSDTQYF.

This clonotype was counted many times. This rearrangement joins TRBV12-3 or TRBV12-4 to TRBJ2-5; D uncertain. V was clipped by 5 bases and J by 2 bases, with 15 bases between them. The CDR3 extends over 15 amino acids. This CDR3 reads CASSPTPPGQETQYF. In DNA, the CDR3 is TGTGCCAGCAGTCCCACCCCGCCCGGACAAGAGACCCAGTACTTC.

The chain is built from TRBV6-5 and TRBJ2-2, with D tentatively TRBD1 (6 bases). The CDR3 totals 15 residues. V was clipped by 0 bases and J by 6 bases, with 11 bases between them. Germline CDR1 MNHEY, CDR2 SVGAGI. CDR3 bases: TGTGCCAGCAGTTACTCTGGCAGGGGAGCCGGGGAGCTGTTTTTT. Its translation: CASSYSGRGAGELFF.

This clonotype has only a few counts. The rearrangement joins TRBV27 to TRBJ1-1; D not resolved. V was clipped by 0 bases and J by 6 bases, with 14 bases between them. Germline V CDR1 and CDR2: MNHEY, SMNVEV (reference sequence). The CDR3 totals 15 residues. The CDR3, as DNA: TGTGCCAGCAGTTTATCGATGCTGGGCCGTCCTGAAGCTTTCTTT. Its translation: CASSLSMLGRPEAFF.